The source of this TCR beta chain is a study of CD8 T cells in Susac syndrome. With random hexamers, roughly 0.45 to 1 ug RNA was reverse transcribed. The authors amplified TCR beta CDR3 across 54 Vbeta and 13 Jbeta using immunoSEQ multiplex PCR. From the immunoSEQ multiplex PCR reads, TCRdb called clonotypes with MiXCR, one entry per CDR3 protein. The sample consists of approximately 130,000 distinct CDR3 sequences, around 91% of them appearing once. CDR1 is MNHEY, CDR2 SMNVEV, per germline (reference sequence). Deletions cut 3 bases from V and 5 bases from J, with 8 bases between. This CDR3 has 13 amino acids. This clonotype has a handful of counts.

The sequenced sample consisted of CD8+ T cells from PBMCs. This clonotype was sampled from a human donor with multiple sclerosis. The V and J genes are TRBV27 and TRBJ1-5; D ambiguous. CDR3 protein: CASSLAGDQPQHF. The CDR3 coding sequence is TGTGCCAGCAGTTTGGCCGGGGATCAGCCCCAGCATTTT.